What follows are 18 T cell receptor beta chains derived from one specimen sequenced in a study of blood T cell repertoires in COVID-19. This table comes from immunoSEQ multiplex PCR, and its TCRdb copy is limited to in-frame clones, with some not included. Of some 220,000 clones detected, roughly 85% appear once; the ten largest clones hold less than 15%. The material sequenced was peripheral blood. Receptors were obtained from a woman aged 18-30 years who had recovered from COVID-19.

This chain links TRBV7-6 with TRBJ2-3; TRBD2 matches 11 bases. Per the germline V gene, CDR1 is SGHVS and CDR2 is FNYEAQ. CDR3 size: 16 residues. V gave up 3 bases and J gave up 2 bases; unmatched junction bases: 4. This CDR3 is CASSFLAGGSTDTQYF. CDR3 nucleotides: TGTGCCAGCAGCTTTCTAGCGGGAGGATCCACAGATACGCAGTATTTT. Based on the CDR3 plus reference TRBV7-6 and TRBJ2-3, the full variable domain is GAGVSQSPRYKVTKRGQDVALRCDPISGHVSLYWYRQALGQGPEFLTYFNYEAQQDKSGLPNDRFSAERPEGSISTLTIQRTEQRDSAMYRCASSFLAGGSTDTQYFGPGTRLTVL.

The chain couples TRBV19 to TRBJ2-3; a weak D match, TRBD2 (6 bases). The V end lost 6 bases, the J end lost 4 bases, and 14 bases lay between the germline ends. The CDR3 consists of 14 residues. Germline assignment: CDR1 LNHDA and CDR2 SQIVND (reference sequence). The CDR3 nucleotides are TGTGCCAGTAGGGAGGGACGGCTCCCAGATACGCAGTATTTT. Its protein product is CASREGRLPDTQYF.

The chain links TRBV7-6 to TRBJ2-1; 8 nucleotides match TRBD2. Trimming removed 1 base from V and 9 bases from J; junction bases left unmatched: 11. CDR3 length equals 16 residues. Germline V gene data show CDR1 as SGHVS and CDR2 as FNYEAQ. The CDR3 sequence: CASSLVLGLAVGEQFF. The CDR3 DNA reads TGTGCCAGCAGCTTAGTCCTTGGACTAGCCGTGGGTGAGCAGTTCTTC.

This rearrangement joins TRBV7-6 to TRBJ2-7, with a possible D match to TRBD2 (6 bases). Germline V gives CDR1 SGHVS, CDR2 FNYEAQ. The CDR3 runs to 14 residues. V lost 8 bases and J 5 bases, leaving 19 bases between the germline ends. The CDR3 protein is CASGTAAGTHEQYF. CDR3 DNA sequence: TGTGCCAGCGGCACAGCCGCGGGAACCCACGAGCAGTACTTC.

The genes are TRBV13 and TRBJ2-3, with D uncertain. Looked up from germline, CDR1 is PRHDT and CDR2 is FYEKMQ (reference sequence). V lost 5 bases, J lost 6 bases, and 9 bases lay in between. The CDR3 has 12 amino acids. Here the CDR3 reads CASSPPPDTQYF. The CDR3 nucleotides read TGTGCCAGCAGCCCCCCTCCTGATACGCAGTATTTT.

A note on this clone: Other DNA sequences in the same sample also yield this CDR3. The chain joins TRBV27 to TRBJ2-7; 9 nucleotides line up with TRBD2. The CDR3 extends over 13 amino acids. The germline V gene has CDR1 MNHEY and CDR2 SMNVEV (reference sequence). The ends lost 6 bases at V and 3 bases at J; junction bases unmatched: 3. The CDR3 loop reads CASSLSGGYEQYF. CDR3 sequence (DNA): TGTGCCAGCAGCCTTAGCGGGGGCTACGAGCAGTACTTC.

The rearrangement joins TRBV27 to TRBJ2-1, with D possibly matching TRBD2 (5 bases). In germline, CDR1 is MNHEY, CDR2 SMNVEV (reference sequence). V was cut by 5 bases and J by 9 bases, with 29 bases left in between. This CDR3 comprises 18 residues. The CDR3 DNA sequence: TGTGCCAGCAGTCTTATATCCCCCTCCGAGGGAGACGAGGGTGAGCAGTTCTTC. Amino acid sequence: CASSLISPSEGDEGEQFF.

The chain is built from TRBV18 and TRBJ1-1, with a tentative D call TRBD1 (5 bases). V was clipped by 2 bases and J by 1 base, with 8 bases between them. Germline-derived CDR1 and CDR2 are KGHSH and LQKENI. There are 14 residues in the CDR3. In DNA form, the CDR3 reads TGTGCCAGCTCACCAGGGGGGGGGAACACTGAAGCTTTCTTT. The encoded protein is CASSPGGGNTEAFF.

A note on this clone: This sample includes further DNA sequences coding for the same CDR3. This chain uses TRBV19 with TRBJ1-2, with TRBD1 as a possible D gene (6 bases). Germline assignment: CDR1 LNHDA and CDR2 SQIVND (reference sequence). This CDR3 comprises 13 residues. Between the trimmed V and J ends, which lost 7 bases and 2 bases, there was a span of 11 bases. This CDR3 is CASIGGPNYGYTF. The CDR3 region has the DNA TGTGCCAGTATCGGGGGGCCGAACTATGGCTACACCTTC.

The gene calls are TRBV4-1 and TRBJ2-7; D possibly corresponds to TRBD1 (6 bases). This CDR3 has 15 amino acids. The germline V and J ends were trimmed by 4 bases and 5 bases, with 18 bases remaining between them. From germline, CDR1 is MGHRA and CDR2 YSYEKL. For the CDR3, the DNA is TGCGCCAGCAGCCGGCTGGTGCAGGGGCATAACGAGCAGTACTTC. Translating it yields CASSRLVQGHNEQYF.

J is TRBJ1-2 and V is TRBV30, with TRBD1 matching 7 bases. Germline V CDR1 and CDR2: GTSNPN, SVGIG (reference sequence). The CDR3 totals 17 residues. The trim removed 0 bases at V and 0 bases at J, leaving 10 bases unmatched. The CDR3 nucleotides are TGTGCCTGGAGTGTCAACCTCGGACAGGAAGCTAACTATGGCTACACCTTC. Protein: CAWSVNLGQEANYGYTF.

The chain employs TRBV18 and TRBJ2-7; 8 bases line up with TRBD2. With V trimmed by 5 bases and J by 4 bases, 10 bases remained unmatched. CDR1 and CDR2 from the germline V gene are KGHSH and LQKENI. This CDR3 has 15 residues. This CDR3 is CASSGVSGASYEQYF. CDR3 DNA: TGTGCCAGCTCAGGGGTTAGCGGGGCTTCATACGAGCAGTACTTC.

CDR3 residues: CAAGRASYGYTF. DNA for the CDR3: TGCGCCGCGGGAAGGGCTAGCTATGGCTACACCTTC. The genes are TRBV4-1 and TRBJ1-2, with D unclear. The CDR3 is 12 residues long. CDR1 and CDR2 from the germline V gene are MGHRA and YSYEKL. The V end was cut by 11 bases, the J end by 4 bases, with 14 bases between.

This chain connects TRBV27 to TRBJ2-7; 9 nucleotides agree with TRBD1. Germline-derived CDR1 and CDR2 are MNHEY and SMNVEV (reference sequence). This CDR3 comprises 18 residues. V trimming: 3 bases; J trimming: 1 base; junction bases outside the gene matches: 13. The CDR3 spells CASSFPRLGQGFSYEQYF. In DNA, the CDR3 is TGTGCCAGCAGTTTCCCACGGTTGGGACAGGGCTTTTCCTACGAGCAGTACTTC.

The rearrangement uses TRBV7-2 and TRBJ1-3; tentative D call: TRBD1 (5 bases). Germline V lookup: CDR1 SGHTA, CDR2 FQGNSA. The CDR3 spans 14 residues. V lost 7 bases to trimming and J lost 6 bases, with 16 bases between them. The CDR3 loop reads CASTLGSRENTIYF. The DNA for the CDR3 is TGTGCCAGCACCCTAGGAAGCAGGGAAAACACCATATATTTT.

V gene TRBV6-5 combines with J gene TRBJ2-1; 10 positions match TRBD2. Losses at the gene ends were 5 bases for V and 3 bases for J; bases not matched to a gene: 4. Germline values: CDR1 MNHEY, CDR2 SVGAGI. The CDR3 is 15 residues long. CDR3 sequence: CASSPRLAGYNEQFF. The CDR3 DNA reads TGTGCCAGCAGTCCCCGACTAGCGGGCTACAATGAGCAGTTCTTC.

The chain is built from TRBV7-2 and TRBJ2-3; 9 bases are a match to TRBD2. The CDR3 spans 14 residues. Germline values: CDR1 SGHTA, CDR2 FQGNSA. The trim removed 2 bases at V and 11 bases at J, leaving 8 bases unmatched. For the CDR3, the DNA is TGTGCCAGCAGCTTACTAGCGGGAATTATTATGCAGTATTTT. Its protein product is CASSLLAGIIMQYF.

The genes are TRBV20-1 and TRBJ2-1; tentatively, D is TRBD1 (6 bases). The ends were cut back, 6 bases at V and 8 bases at J, with 11 bases in the middle. The CDR3 length is 11 residues. Germline-derived CDR1 and CDR2 are DFQATT and SNEGSKA (reference sequence). This CDR3 reads CSAPSGDEQFF. The DNA of the CDR3 is TGCAGTGCCCCTTCAGGGGATGAGCAGTTCTTC.